The following is a TCR beta chain sequence with its context. V was clipped by 4 bases and J by 8 bases, with 19 bases between them. The length of the CDR3 is 15 residues. The germline gives CDR1 SGHRS, CDR2 YFSETQ. This record comes from a study of T-cell reconstitution after alpha-beta-depleted transplantation in children. Unique molecular identifiers tagged the TCRbeta library. TCRdb processed the PCR reads anew with MiXCR; each CDR3 protein has one entry. The table lists some 460,000 distinct CDR3 sequences, around 16% of them singletons. Sequenced material: PBMCs, mostly from graft donor cells, taken 360 days after TCRalphabeta/CD19-depleted stem cell transplant. The clonotype originates from a boy under two years old who had a stem cell transplant for Wiskott-Aldrich syndrome, so the T cells may come from the graft donor. The rearrangement uses TRBV5-1 and TRBJ2-4; D is perhaps TRBD1 (5 bases). CDR3 protein: CASSPLAQARDIQYF. CDR3 nucleotides: TGCGCCAGCAGCCCCCTGGCACAGGCGAGAGACATTCAGTACTTC. The entire variable domain, with the rest obtained from reference TRBV5-1 and TRBJ2-4, is as follows: KAGVTQTPRYLIKTRGQQVTLSCSPISGHRSVSWYQQTPGQGLQFLFEYFSETQRNKGNFPGRFSGRQFSNSRSEMNVSTLELGDSALYLCASSPLAQARDIQYFGAGTRLSVL.